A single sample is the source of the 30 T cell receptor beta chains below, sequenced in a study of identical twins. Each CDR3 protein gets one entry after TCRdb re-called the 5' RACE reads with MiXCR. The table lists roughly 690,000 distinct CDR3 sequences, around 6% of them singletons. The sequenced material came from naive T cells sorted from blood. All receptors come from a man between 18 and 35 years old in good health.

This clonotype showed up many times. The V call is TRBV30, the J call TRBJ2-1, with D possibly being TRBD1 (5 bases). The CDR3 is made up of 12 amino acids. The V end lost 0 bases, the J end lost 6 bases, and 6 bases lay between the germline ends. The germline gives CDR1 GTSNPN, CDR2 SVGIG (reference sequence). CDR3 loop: CAWSVRGNEQFF. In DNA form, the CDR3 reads TGTGCCTGGAGTGTAAGGGGCAATGAGCAGTTCTTC. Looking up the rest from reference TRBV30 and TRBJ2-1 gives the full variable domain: SQTIHQWPATLVQPVGSPLSLECTVEGTSNPNLYWYRQAAGRGLQLLFYSVGIGQISSEVPQNLSASRPQDRQFILSSKKLLLSDSGFYLCAWSVRGNEQFFGPGTRLTVL.

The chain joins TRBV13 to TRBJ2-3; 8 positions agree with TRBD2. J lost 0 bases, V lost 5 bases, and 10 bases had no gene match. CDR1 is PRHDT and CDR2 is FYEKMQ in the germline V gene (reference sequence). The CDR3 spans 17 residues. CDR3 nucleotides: TGTGCCAGCAGCCGAGTTCGTAGCGGGACTAGCACAGATACGCAGTATTTT. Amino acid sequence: CASSRVRSGTSTDTQYF.

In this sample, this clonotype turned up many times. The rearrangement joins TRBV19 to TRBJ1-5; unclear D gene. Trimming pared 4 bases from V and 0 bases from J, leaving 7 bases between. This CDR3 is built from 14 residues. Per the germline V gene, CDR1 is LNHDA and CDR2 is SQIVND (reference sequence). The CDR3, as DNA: TGTGCCAGTAGTACCCTCCCTAGCAATCAGCCCCAGCATTTT. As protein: CASSTLPSNQPQHF.

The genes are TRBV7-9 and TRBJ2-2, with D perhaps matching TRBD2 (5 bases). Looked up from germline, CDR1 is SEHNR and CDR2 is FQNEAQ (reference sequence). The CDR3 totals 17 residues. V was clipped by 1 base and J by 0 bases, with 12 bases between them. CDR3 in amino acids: CASSLESSGANTGELFF. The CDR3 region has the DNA TGTGCCAGCAGCTTAGAAAGTTCCGGGGCGAACACCGGGGAGCTGTTTTTT.

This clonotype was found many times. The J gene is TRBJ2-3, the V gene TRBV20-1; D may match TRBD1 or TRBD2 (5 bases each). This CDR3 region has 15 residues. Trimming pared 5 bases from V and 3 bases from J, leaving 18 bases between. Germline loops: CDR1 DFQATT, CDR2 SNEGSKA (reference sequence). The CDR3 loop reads CSAPLLGTDTDTQYF. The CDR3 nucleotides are TGCAGTGCTCCTCTCCTGGGGACCGATACAGATACGCAGTATTTT.

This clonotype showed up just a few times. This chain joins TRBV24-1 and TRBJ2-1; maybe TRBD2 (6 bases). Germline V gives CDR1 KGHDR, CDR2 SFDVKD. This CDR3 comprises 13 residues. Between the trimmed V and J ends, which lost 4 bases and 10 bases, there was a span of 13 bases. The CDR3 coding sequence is TGTGCCACCAGTGACGTCGGAGGAGGGGAGCAGTTCTTC. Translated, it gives CATSDVGGGEQFF.

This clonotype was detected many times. The CDR3 region has the DNA TGTGCCAGCAGTTTATCGACCAACTATGGCTACACCTTC. Translating it yields CASSLSTNYGYTF. The rearrangement joins TRBV27 to TRBJ1-2; D unclear. In germline, CDR1 is MNHEY, CDR2 SMNVEV (reference sequence). This CDR3 region has 13 residues. The V end lost 0 bases, the J end lost 2 bases, and 4 bases lay between the germline ends.

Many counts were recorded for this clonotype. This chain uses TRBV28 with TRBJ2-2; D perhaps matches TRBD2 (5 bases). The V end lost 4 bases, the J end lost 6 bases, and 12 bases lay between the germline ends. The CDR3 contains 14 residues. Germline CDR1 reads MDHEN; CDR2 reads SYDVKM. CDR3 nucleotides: TGTGCCAGCAGTTCTAGGAGGCCCTCCGGGGAGCTGTTTTTT. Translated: CASSSRRPSGELFF.

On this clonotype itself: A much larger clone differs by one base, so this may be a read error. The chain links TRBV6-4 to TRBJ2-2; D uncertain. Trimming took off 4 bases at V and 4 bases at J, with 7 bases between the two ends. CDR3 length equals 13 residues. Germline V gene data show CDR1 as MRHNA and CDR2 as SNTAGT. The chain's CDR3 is CASSGGPTGELFF. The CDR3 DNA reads TGTGCCAGCAGTGGGGGTCCCACCGGGGAGCTGTTTTTT.

This CDR3 is CASRKTGENQPQHF. The DNA for the CDR3 is TGTGCCAGCAGAAAGACAGGGGAGAATCAGCCCCAGCATTTT. V gene TRBV6-1 combines with J gene TRBJ1-5, with 8 bases matching TRBD1. The CDR3 consists of 14 residues. The germline V gene encodes CDR1 MNHNS and CDR2 SASEGT. V was clipped by 6 bases and J by 4 bases; unmatched bases: 5.

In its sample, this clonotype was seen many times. CDR3 in DNA: TGTGCCAGCAGCCCCGATGCTCCCTCCAACACCGGGGAGCTGTTTTTT. Residues: CASSPDAPSNTGELFF. The chain links TRBV7-3 to TRBJ2-2; D is unclear. The V and J ends lost 5 bases and 2 bases respectively, with 15 bases between them. The CDR3 covers 16 residues. CDR1 and CDR2 from the germline V gene are SGHTA and FQGTGA.

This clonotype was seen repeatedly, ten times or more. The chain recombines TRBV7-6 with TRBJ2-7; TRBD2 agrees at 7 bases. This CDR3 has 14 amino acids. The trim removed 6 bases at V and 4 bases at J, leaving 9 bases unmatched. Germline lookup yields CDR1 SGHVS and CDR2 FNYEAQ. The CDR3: CASSGLERKYEQYF. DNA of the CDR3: TGTGCCAGCAGTGGACTAGAGAGAAAATACGAGCAGTACTTC. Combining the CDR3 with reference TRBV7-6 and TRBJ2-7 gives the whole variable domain GAGVSQSPRYKVTKRGQDVALRCDPISGHVSLYWYRQALGQGPEFLTYFNYEAQQDKSGLPNDRFSAERPEGSISTLTIQRTEQRDSAMYRCASSGLERKYEQYFGPGTRLTVT.

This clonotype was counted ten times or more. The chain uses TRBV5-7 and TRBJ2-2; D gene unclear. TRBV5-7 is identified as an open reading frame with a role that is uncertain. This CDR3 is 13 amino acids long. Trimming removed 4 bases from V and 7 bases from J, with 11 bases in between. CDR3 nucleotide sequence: TGTGCCAGCAGCCCCTCGGGCCGCGGGGAGCTGTTTTTT. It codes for CASSPSGRGELFF.

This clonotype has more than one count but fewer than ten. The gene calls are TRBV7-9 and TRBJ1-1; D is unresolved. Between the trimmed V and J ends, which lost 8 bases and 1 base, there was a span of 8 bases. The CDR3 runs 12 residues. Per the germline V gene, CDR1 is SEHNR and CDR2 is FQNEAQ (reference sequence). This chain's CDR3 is CASRESNTEAFF. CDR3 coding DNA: TGTGCCAGCCGAGAGTCGAACACTGAAGCTTTCTTT.

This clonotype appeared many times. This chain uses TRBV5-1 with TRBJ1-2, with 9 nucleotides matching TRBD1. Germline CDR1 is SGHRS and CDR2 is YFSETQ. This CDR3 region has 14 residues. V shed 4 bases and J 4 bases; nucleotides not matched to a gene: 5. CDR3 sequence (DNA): TGCGCCAGCAGCCAGGCGGGACAGGGCTATGGCTACACCTTC. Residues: CASSQAGQGYGYTF. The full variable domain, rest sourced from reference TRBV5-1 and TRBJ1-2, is KAGVTQTPRYLIKTRGQQVTLSCSPISGHRSVSWYQQTPGQGLQFLFEYFSETQRNKGNFPGRFSGRQFSNSRSEMNVSTLELGDSALYLCASSQAGQGYGYTFGSGTRLTVV.

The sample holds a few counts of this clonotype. The CDR3 DNA reads as TGCAGTGCTAGAGTCGGGGGGGACCCTCGCTCTGGAAACACCATATATTTT. Translating it yields CSARVGGDPRSGNTIYF. This chain uses TRBV20-1 with TRBJ1-3, with D tentatively TRBD1 (5 bases). The CDR3 spans 17 residues. Germline V lookup: CDR1 DFQATT, CDR2 SNEGSKA (reference sequence). V shed 1 base and J shed 0 bases, with 16 bases lying between them.

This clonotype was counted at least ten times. The CDR3 sequence is CASSPSDGTYEQYV. CDR3 nucleotides: TGTGCCAGTTCCCCCTCGGACGGCACCTACGAGCAGTACGTC. V and J are TRBV6-1 and TRBJ2-7, with D unresolved. CDR1 is MNHNS, CDR2 SASEGT, per germline. Trimming removed 9 bases from V and 2 bases from J, with 17 bases in between. CDR3 length: 14 amino acids.

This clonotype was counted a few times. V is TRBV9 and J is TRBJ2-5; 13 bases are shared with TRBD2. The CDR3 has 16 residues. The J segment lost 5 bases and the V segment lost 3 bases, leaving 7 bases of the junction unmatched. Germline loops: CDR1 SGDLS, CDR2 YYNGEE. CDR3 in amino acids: CASSGWTSGSGETQYF. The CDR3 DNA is TGTGCCAGCAGCGGTTGGACTAGCGGGAGTGGGGAGACCCAGTACTTC.

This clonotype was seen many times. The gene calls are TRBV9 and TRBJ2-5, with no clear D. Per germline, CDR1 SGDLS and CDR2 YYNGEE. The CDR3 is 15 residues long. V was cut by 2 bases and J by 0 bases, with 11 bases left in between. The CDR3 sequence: CASSVGGSYQETQYF. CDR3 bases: TGTGCCAGCAGCGTTGGTGGGTCGTACCAAGAGACCCAGTACTTC. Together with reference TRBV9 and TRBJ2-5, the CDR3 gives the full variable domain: DSGVTQTPKHLITATGQRVTLRCSPRSGDLSVYWYQQSLDQGLQFLIQYYNGEERAKGNILERFSAQQFPDLHSELNLSSLELGDSALYFCASSVGGSYQETQYFGPGTRLLVL.

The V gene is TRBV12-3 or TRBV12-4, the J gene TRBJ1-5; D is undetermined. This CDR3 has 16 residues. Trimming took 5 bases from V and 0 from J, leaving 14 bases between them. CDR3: CASSPGSPYSNQPQHF. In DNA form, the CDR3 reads TGTGCCAGCAGTCCCGGCAGTCCTTATAGCAATCAGCCCCAGCATTTT.

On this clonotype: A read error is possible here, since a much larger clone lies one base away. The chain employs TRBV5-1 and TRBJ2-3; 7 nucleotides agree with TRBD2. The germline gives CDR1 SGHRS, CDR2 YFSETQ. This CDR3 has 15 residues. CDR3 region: CTSSLGGSRTDTQYF. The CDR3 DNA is TGCACCAGCAGCTTGGGCGGGAGTAGGACAGATACGCAGTATTTT.

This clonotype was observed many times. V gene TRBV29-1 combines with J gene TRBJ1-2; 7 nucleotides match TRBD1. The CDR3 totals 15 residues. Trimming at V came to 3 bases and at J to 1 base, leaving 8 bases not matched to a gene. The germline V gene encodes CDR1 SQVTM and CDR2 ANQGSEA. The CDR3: CSVDRDSDNNYGYTF. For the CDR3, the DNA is TGCAGCGTTGATCGGGACAGCGATAATAACTATGGCTACACCTTC.

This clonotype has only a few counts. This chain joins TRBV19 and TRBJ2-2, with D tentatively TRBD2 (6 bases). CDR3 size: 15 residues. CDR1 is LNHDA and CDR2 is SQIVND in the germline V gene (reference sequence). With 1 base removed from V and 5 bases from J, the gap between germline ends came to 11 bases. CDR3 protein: CASSIAGEGTGELFF. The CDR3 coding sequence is TGTGCCAGTAGTATAGCGGGAGAGGGGACCGGGGAGCTGTTTTTT.

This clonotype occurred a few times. This CDR3 reads CASMGVHTYEQYF. CDR3 coding DNA: TGTGCCAGCATGGGTGTTCACACCTACGAGCAGTACTTC. The rearrangement links TRBV5-5 to TRBJ2-7, with D unclear. V lost 6 bases to trimming and J lost 2 bases, with 12 bases between them. CDR3 size: 13 residues. Germline CDR1 reads SGHKS; CDR2 reads YYEKEE (reference sequence).

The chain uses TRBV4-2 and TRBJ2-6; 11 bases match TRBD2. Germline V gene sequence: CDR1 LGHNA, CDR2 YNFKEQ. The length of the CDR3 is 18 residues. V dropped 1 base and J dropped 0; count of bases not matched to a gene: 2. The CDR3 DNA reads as TGTGCCAGCAGCCAAGTTAGCGGGAGGGCCTCTGGGGCCAACGTCCTGACTTTC. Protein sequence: CASSQVSGRASGANVLTF.

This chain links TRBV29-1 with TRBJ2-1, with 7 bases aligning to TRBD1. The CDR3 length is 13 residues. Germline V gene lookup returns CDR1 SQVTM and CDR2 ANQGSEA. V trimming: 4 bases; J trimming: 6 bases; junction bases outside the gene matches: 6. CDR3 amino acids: CSVVGTAFNEQFF. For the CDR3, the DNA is TGCAGCGTTGTTGGGACAGCATTCAATGAGCAGTTCTTC.

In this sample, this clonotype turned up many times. The CDR3 DNA is TGTGCCACCAGTGATTCCGCGGGACAGGGTACCAATACGCAGTATTTT. It codes for CATSDSAGQGTNTQYF. The rearrangement uses TRBV24-1 and TRBJ2-3; the match to TRBD1 covers 9 bases. V shed 2 bases, J shed 7 bases, and the junction held 9 bases outside the gene matches. There are 16 residues in the CDR3. Germline-derived CDR1 and CDR2 are KGHDR and SFDVKD.

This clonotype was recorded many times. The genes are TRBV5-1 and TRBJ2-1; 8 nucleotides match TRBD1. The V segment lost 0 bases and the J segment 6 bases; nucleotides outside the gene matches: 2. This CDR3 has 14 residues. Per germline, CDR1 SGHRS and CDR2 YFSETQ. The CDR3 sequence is CASSLAGQGNEQFF. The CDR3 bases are TGCGCCAGCAGCTTGGCCGGACAGGGCAATGAGCAGTTCTTC.

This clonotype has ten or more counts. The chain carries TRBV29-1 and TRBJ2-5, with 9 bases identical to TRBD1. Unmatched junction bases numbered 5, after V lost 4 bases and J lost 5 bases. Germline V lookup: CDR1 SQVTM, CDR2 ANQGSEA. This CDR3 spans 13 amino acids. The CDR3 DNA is TGCAGCGTTGCCATAGGACAGGGGGAGACCCAGTACTTC. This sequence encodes CSVAIGQGETQYF.

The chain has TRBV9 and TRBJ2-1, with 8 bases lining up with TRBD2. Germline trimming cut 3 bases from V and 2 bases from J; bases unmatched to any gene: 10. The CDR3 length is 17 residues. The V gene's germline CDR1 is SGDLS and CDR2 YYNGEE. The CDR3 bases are TGTGCCAGCAGCGCCGGGACTAGAACTCTACCCTACAATGAGCAGTTCTTC. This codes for CASSAGTRTLPYNEQFF.